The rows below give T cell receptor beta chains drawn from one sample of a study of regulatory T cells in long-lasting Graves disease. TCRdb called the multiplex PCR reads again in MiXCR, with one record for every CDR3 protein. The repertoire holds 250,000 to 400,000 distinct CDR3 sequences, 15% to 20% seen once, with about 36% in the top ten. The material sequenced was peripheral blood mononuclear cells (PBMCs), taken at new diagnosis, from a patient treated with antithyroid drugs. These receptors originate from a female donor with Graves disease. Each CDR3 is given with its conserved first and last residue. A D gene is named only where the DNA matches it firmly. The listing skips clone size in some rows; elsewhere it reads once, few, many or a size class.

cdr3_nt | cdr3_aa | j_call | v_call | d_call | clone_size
TGCGCCAGCAGCCACGGGACTAGCGGCCACACTGGACAGTTCTTC | CASSHGTSGHTGQFF | TRBJ2-1 | TRBV5-1 | TRBD2 | few
TGTGCCAGCAGTGCGGGACAGGGAGTTTCCCTGGGGACTGAAGCTTTCTTT | CASSAGQGVSLGTEAFF | TRBJ1-1 | TRBV28 | TRBD1 | many
TGTGCCAGTACCAAATTGGGGGGGGGGGGCCCTAACACCGGGGAGCTGTTTTTT | CASTKLGGGGPNTGELFF | TRBJ2-2 | TRBV19 | NA | few
TGTGCCATCTCCGGGGGCTACGAGCAGTACTTC | CAISGGYEQYF | TRBJ2-7 | TRBV10-3 | NA | many
TGTGCCAGCAGTTACTCGGACAGCACCGGGGAGCTGTTTTTT | CASSYSDSTGELFF | TRBJ2-2 | TRBV6-6 | NA | few
TGTGCCAGCAGTCTCCGACTAGCGAGTCACAATGAGCAGTTCTTC | CASSLRLASHNEQFF | TRBJ2-1 | TRBV13 | TRBD2 | few
TGTGCCTGGAGTGTAAGTAGGCTAGCGGGAAGGCCGACATCGGATGAGCAGTTCTTC | CAWSVSRLAGRPTSDEQFF | TRBJ2-1 | TRBV30 | TRBD2 | NA
TGTGCCTGGAGTGTATACGGGAGGACTAGCGTGTACAATGAGCAGTTCTTC | CAWSVYGRTSVYNEQFF | TRBJ2-1 | TRBV30 | TRBD2 | many
TGCAGCGTTGAAGATCAAGGGCAGGGCAGGGCAGCTTTCTTT | CSVEDQGQGRAAFF | TRBJ1-1 | TRBV29-1 | NA | NA
TGTGCCAGCAGAAACCCGACGACAGGGCAAAATCAGCCCCAGCATTTT | CASRNPTTGQNQPQHF | TRBJ1-5 | TRBV6-1 | TRBD1 | NA
TGTGCCAGCAGTTCCACTCCCGACAGGGGATTCTATGGCTACACCTTC | CASSSTPDRGFYGYTF | TRBJ1-2 | TRBV27 | TRBD1 | many
TGCAGTGCTAGTGAAGGAGGCACAGATACGCAGTATTTT | CSASEGGTDTQYF | TRBJ2-3 | TRBV20-1 | NA | many
TGTGCCACCAGACCGACCTCCGGGACAGGGGGCGGCTACACCTTC | CATRPTSGTGGGYTF | TRBJ1-2 | TRBV24-1 | TRBD1 | many
TGCGCCAGCAGCCCGGCAGCGAGGGGACGCAGGGAAGATACGCAGTATTTT | CASSPAARGRREDTQYF | TRBJ2-3 | TRBV4-1 | NA | many
TGTGCCAGCAGTGGACTAGCGGCCTACAATGAGCAGTTCTTC | CASSGLAAYNEQFF | TRBJ2-1 | TRBV2 | TRBD2 | NA
TGCAGCGTTGATATTGGGGGAGGGGAGCAGTACTTC | CSVDIGGGEQYF | TRBJ2-7 | TRBV29-1 | TRBD2 | many
TGTGCCTGGAGTGTTACCCCCGGGATAGGGTTCACCGGGGAGCTGTTTTTT | CAWSVTPGIGFTGELFF | TRBJ2-2 | TRBV30 | NA | many
TGTGCCAGCATTCTTGACAGGGCGTCCTACGAGCAGTACTTC | CASILDRASYEQYF | TRBJ2-7 | TRBV6-1 | TRBD1 | many
TGTGCCAGCAGCGCGGGGGGGGGACTAGCGCACAATGAGCAGTTCTTC | CASSAGGGLAHNEQFF | TRBJ2-1 | TRBV11-2 | TRBD2 | many
TGCGCCAGCAGCCAAGACGGGAGTGGTTCCTACAATGAGCAGTTCTTC | CASSQDGSGSYNEQFF | TRBJ2-1 | TRBV4-1 | NA | NA
TGTGCCAGCAGGGACACAGGATCTGGGGCCAACGTCCTGACTTTC | CASRDTGSGANVLTF | TRBJ2-6 | TRBV6-2/TRBV6-3 | NA | NA
TGCAGCGTTGAAACCCATAGCAATCAGCCCCAGCGTTTT | CSVETHSNQPQRF | TRBJ1-5 | TRBV29-1 | NA | few
TGTGCCAGCAGCCAAAGCCTCCCCCCCGCACTAGCCAAAAACATTCAGTACTTC | CASSQSLPPALAKNIQYF | TRBJ2-4 | TRBV7-2 | NA | few
TGTGCCAGTAGCCCCGGACAGGGGAGTGAGGGCTACACCTTC | CASSPGQGSEGYTF | TRBJ1-2 | TRBV19 | TRBD1 | NA
TGCGCCAGCACAACACCTCGGAGGACCGGGGAGCTGTTTTTT | CASTTPRRTGELFF | TRBJ2-2 | TRBV28 | NA | NA
TGTGCCAGCACTACTAGCGGGATTTACAATGAGCAGTTCTTC | CASTTSGIYNEQFF | TRBJ2-1 | TRBV3-1 | TRBD2 | NA
TGTGCCAGCAGCTTTAGGCGTCAGTTCACAGATACGCAGTATTTT | CASSFRRQFTDTQYF | TRBJ2-3 | TRBV11-3 | NA | many
TGTGCCACCAAAAGGGCAGGGTGGCCCTACGAGCAGTACTTC | CATKRAGWPYEQYF | TRBJ2-7 | TRBV15 | NA | NA
TGTGCCAGCAGCCCCGGACTAGCGGAAGAGACCCAGTACTTC | CASSPGLAEETQYF | TRBJ2-5 | TRBV28 | TRBD2 | many
TGTGCCAGCAGTGACTCGAGTGGGGGAGCCTCACCCCTCCACTTT | CASSDSSGGASPLHF | TRBJ1-6 | TRBV6-4 | NA | few
TGTGCCAGCAGTTTAAGCTCAGGGAACGAGCAGTACTTC | CASSLSSGNEQYF | TRBJ2-7 | TRBV27 | NA | many
TGTGCCAGCAGCTTTGGGCAGGGGAGTGCAACTAATGAAAAACTGTTTTTT | CASSFGQGSATNEKLFF | TRBJ1-4 | TRBV11-3 | NA | many
TGTGCCAGCAGCTTAGCTTCGGACAGGCCTAATCAGCCCCAGCATTTT | CASSLASDRPNQPQHF | TRBJ1-5 | TRBV7-8 | TRBD1 | once
TGTGCCAGCAGACTTACAGGGAACAAGAACACTGAAGCTTTCTTT | CASRLTGNKNTEAFF | TRBJ1-1 | TRBV11-2 | NA | many
TGCAGTGCGCCCCGACAGGGGGTCCACGAGCAGTACTTC | CSAPRQGVHEQYF | TRBJ2-7 | TRBV20-1 | TRBD1 | many
TGTGCCAGCAGCCTGAGCGGGAGTCTCGTCAATGAGCAGTTCTTC | CASSLSGSLVNEQFF | TRBJ2-1 | TRBV9 | TRBD2 | NA
TGTGCCAGCAGTGAGTTGGGGGGCCCCTATCAGCCCCAGCATTTT | CASSELGGPYQPQHF | TRBJ1-5 | TRBV2 | NA | many
TGTGCCAGCAGGGAGGTAGATACGCAGTATTTT | CASREVDTQYF | TRBJ2-3 | TRBV12-3/TRBV12-4 | NA | many
TGTGCCAGCAGTGACGGACAGGGGAAGACCCAGTACTTC | CASSDGQGKTQYF | TRBJ2-5 | TRBV6-4 | TRBD1 | many
TGTGCCAGCAGTCCTCCCCTAGGGGCCCATGAGCAGTTCTTC | CASSPPLGAHEQFF | TRBJ2-1 | TRBV27 | NA | many
TGTGCCAGTAGTATAGAGGGGACTAGCGGGAGAAATGAGCAGTTCTTC | CASSIEGTSGRNEQFF | TRBJ2-1 | TRBV19 | TRBD2 | many
TGTGCCAGCAAGTTACAGGGGGAAGAGACCCAGTACTTC | CASKLQGEETQYF | TRBJ2-5 | TRBV2 | TRBD1 | many
TGTGCCAGCAGCTTACTAGCAGGGGAGCAGTACTTC | CASSLLAGEQYF | TRBJ2-7 | TRBV7-9 | NA | NA
TGTGCCAGCAGCTTAGATGCTGGCCCAGAAGCTTTCTTT | CASSLDAGPEAFF | TRBJ1-1 | TRBV7-9 | NA | few
TGTGCCAGCAGCCAAGACCAGGCCACTGAAGCTTTCTTT | CASSQDQATEAFF | TRBJ1-1 | TRBV4-2 | NA | NA
TGTGCCAGCAGCCCTCAGAGTCGGGGGCGTACGAATGAGCAGTTCTTC | CASSPQSRGRTNEQFF | TRBJ2-1 | TRBV2 | NA | NA
TGTGCCAGCAGTGAACCGGGGTATCGCCATAGCAATCAGCCCCAGCATTTT | CASSEPGYRHSNQPQHF | TRBJ1-5 | TRBV2 | NA | many
TGTGCCAGCAGTTCAGTGCGCGCGGGAGCCCACGAGCAGTACTTC | CASSSVRAGAHEQYF | TRBJ2-7 | TRBV27 | TRBD2 | many
TGCAGTGCTAGAGATCATCTAGCGGGGACCCAAGAGACCCAGTACTTC | CSARDHLAGTQETQYF | TRBJ2-5 | TRBV20-1 | TRBD2 | many
TGCAGCGTTGTTGAAGGGCTGACAGGGAACTACACAGATACGCAGTATTTT | CSVVEGLTGNYTDTQYF | TRBJ2-3 | TRBV29-1 | TRBD1 | NA
TGTGCCTGGAGTGTACGAGGGGCAGAGACCCAGTACTTC | CAWSVRGAETQYF | TRBJ2-5 | TRBV30 | NA | many
TGTGCCAGCAGCTTTTTCGGGAGACCCTATGAGCAGTTCTTC | CASSFFGRPYEQFF | TRBJ2-1 | TRBV11-2 | NA | NA
TGTGCCAGCGGTAGACTGGGAGGTGAGCAGTTCTTC | CASGRLGGEQFF | TRBJ2-1 | TRBV2 | NA | many
TGTGCCAGCAGTCACTCTCCGAGGGATACGCAGTATTTT | CASSHSPRDTQYF | TRBJ2-3 | TRBV6-2/TRBV6-3 | NA | many
TGTGCCAGCAGCTTGCTTCGGGGCCATGAGCAGTTCTTC | CASSLLRGHEQFF | TRBJ2-1 | TRBV11-2 | NA | many
TGTGCCAGCAGTGAAGCGCGGGGGGTGCGAGGCTACACCTTC | CASSEARGVRGYTF | TRBJ1-2 | TRBV6-1 | NA | NA
TGTGCCAGCGCCCTGGGGTCGGACACTGAAGCTTTCTTT | CASALGSDTEAFF | TRBJ1-1 | TRBV27 | NA | many
TGTGCCAGCTTTCATGAGCGGGAGGGCTCTCCCTCCTACAATGGGCAGTTCTTC | CASFHEREGSPSYNGQFF | TRBJ2-1 | TRBV7-9 | TRBD2 | NA
TGCGCCAGCAGTGCTTCGACGGACTATGGCTACACCTTC | CASSASTDYGYTF | TRBJ1-2 | TRBV10-1 | NA | many